One sample yielded the 9 T cell receptor beta chains listed below, sequenced in a study of early T cells in non-severe SARS-CoV-2 infection. TCRdb independently ran MiXCR on the 5' RACE reads; one entry per CDR3 protein. This sample has 70,000 to 90,000 distinct CDR3 sequences, with about an eighth found just once. The material sequenced was whole blood. These receptors were collected from an adult who was a healthcare worker with PCR-confirmed SARS-CoV-2 infection or an uninfected control (not recorded which).

This chain uses TRBV29-1 with TRBJ2-5; TRBD2 matches at 8 bases. The length of the CDR3 is 14 residues. Trimming at V came to 6 bases and at J to 5 bases, leaving 11 bases not matched to a gene. CDR1 and CDR2 from the germline V gene are SQVTM and ANQGSEA. CDR3 amino acids: CSVGSGSGRETQYF. The DNA for the CDR3 is TGCAGCGTCGGCAGCGGGAGCGGTCGGGAGACCCAGTACTTC. Together with reference TRBV29-1 and TRBJ2-5, the CDR3 gives the full variable domain: SAVISQKPSRDICQRGTSLTIQCQVDSQVTMMFWYRQQPGQSLTLIATANQGSEATYESGFVIDKFPISRPNLTFSTLTVSNMSPEDSSIYLCSVGSGSGRETQYFGPGTRLLVL.

The chain carries TRBV18 and TRBJ2-6; D is undetermined. The germline CDR1 and CDR2 sequences are KGHSH and LQKENI. The V and J ends lost 2 bases and 3 bases respectively, with 5 bases between them. The CDR3 runs 14 residues. CDR3 bases: TGTGCCAGCTCACCAGGGTTTGGGGCCAACGTCCTGACTTTC. Its translation is CASSPGFGANVLTF.

In this sample, this clonotype turned up a few times. This rearrangement joins TRBV5-3 to TRBJ2-2; 8 bases are shared with TRBD2. TRBV5-3 counts as an open reading frame of uncertain function. Trimming at V came to 0 bases and at J to 1 base, leaving 8 bases not matched to a gene. This CDR3 has 18 amino acids. CDR3 DNA sequence: TGTGCCAGAAGCTTGGTTCCTAGCGGGTCGGGGAACACCGGGGAGCTGTTTTTT. Its translation is CARSLVPSGSGNTGELFF.

This clonotype has just a few counts. The chain combines TRBV28 with TRBJ2-7; D is perhaps TRBD1 (6 bases). CDR1 MDHEN and CDR2 SYDVKM come from the germline V gene. This CDR3 spans 13 amino acids. Between the trimmed V and J ends, which lost 5 bases and 5 bases, there was a span of 13 bases. CDR3 region: CASSPFGGNEQYF. CDR3 sequence (DNA): TGTGCCAGCAGTCCATTTGGGGGCAACGAGCAGTACTTC.

The V and J genes are TRBV29-1 and TRBJ2-5; D possibly corresponds to TRBD1 (5 bases). CDR3 length equals 10 residues. CDR1 SQVTM and CDR2 ANQGSEA come from the germline V gene. V was pared by 5 bases and J by 4 bases, with 5 bases between. The CDR3 region has the DNA TGCAGCGTTAGGGGAGAGACCCAGTACTTC. It is translated as CSVRGETQYF.

This clonotype occurred many times. The chain joins TRBV12-3 or TRBV12-4 to TRBJ1-5; D is undetermined. The CDR3 has 12 amino acids. The V end lost 3 bases, the J end lost 7 bases, and 7 bases lay between the germline ends. The CDR3 protein is CASSFLGQPQHF. In DNA, the CDR3 is TGTGCCAGCAGTTTTTTGGGACAGCCCCAGCATTTT.

This clonotype has a handful of counts. The rearrangement uses TRBV11-2 and TRBJ2-5; D gene unclear. Trimming cost V 5 bases and J 1 base, with 5 bases left between them. This CDR3 comprises 12 residues. CDR1 and CDR2 (germline): SGHAT, FQNNGV. CDR3 in amino acids: CASSAAQETQYF. The CDR3 DNA reads as TGTGCCAGCAGCGCCGCCCAAGAGACCCAGTACTTC.

This clonotype appeared a few times. The chain couples TRBV28 to TRBJ1-2, with D possibly TRBD1 on 6 matching bases. V lost 4 bases and J lost 0, with 9 bases in between. CDR1 is MDHEN, CDR2 SYDVKM, per germline. There are 14 residues in the CDR3. The DNA for the CDR3 is TGTGCCAGCAGTTCGACAGGATCTAACTATGGCTACACCTTC. This codes for CASSSTGSNYGYTF.

This clonotype was counted only a few times. The rearrangement uses TRBV5-1 and TRBJ2-3; no firm D call. The CDR3 sequence is 15 residues long. Deletions cut 2 bases from V and 4 bases from J, with 14 bases between. Germline lookup yields CDR1 SGHRS and CDR2 YFSETQ. The CDR3: CASSFQLPWADTQYF. DNA of the CDR3: TGCGCCAGCAGCTTCCAGCTCCCATGGGCAGATACGCAGTATTTT. Full variable domain (remainder filled in from reference TRBV5-1 and TRBJ2-3): KAGVTQTPRYLIKTRGQQVTLSCSPISGHRSVSWYQQTPGQGLQFLFEYFSETQRNKGNFPGRFSGRQFSNSRSEMNVSTLELGDSALYLCASSFQLPWADTQYFGPGTRLTVL.